The 27 T cell receptor beta chains below were found in one sample sequenced in a study of cytomegalovirus exposure and HLA in healthy donors. PCR was performed using 60 Vbeta and 13 Jbeta primers. Produced via immunoSEQ multiplex PCR; TCRdb's table is partial and in-frame only. The table has some 140,000 clones, 60% to 85% seen once. Sample: PBMCs. These receptors came from a man between 18 and 29 years old in good health and CMV-seronegative.

V gene TRBV11-2 combines with J gene TRBJ2-7; a weak D match, TRBD1 (6 bases). Looked up from germline, CDR1 is SGHAT and CDR2 is FQNNGV. The length of the CDR3 is 13 residues. The ends were cut back, 0 bases at V and 9 bases at J, with 12 bases in the middle. CDR3: CASSLDQGHTQYF. The CDR3 DNA sequence: TGTGCCAGCAGCTTAGATCAGGGACACACGCAGTACTTC.

The gene calls are TRBV6-4 and TRBJ1-2, with a tentative D call TRBD1 (5 bases). The V end was cut by 11 bases, the J end by 7 bases, with 14 bases between. This CDR3 comprises 11 residues. CDR1 and CDR2 from the germline V gene are MRHNA and SNTAGT. The CDR3 DNA is TGTGCCCGCGCGGGGCATGGTGGCTACACCTTC. It specifies CARAGHGGYTF.

This rearrangement joins TRBV27 to TRBJ2-1; D uncertain. With 4 bases removed from V and 9 bases from J, the gap between germline ends came to 7 bases. The CDR3 totals 11 residues. The germline CDR1 and CDR2 sequences are MNHEY and SMNVEV (reference sequence). CDR3 protein: CASSSIGEQFF. As DNA, the CDR3 is TGTGCCAGCAGTTCTATCGGTGAGCAGTTCTTC.

The V gene is TRBV11-2, the J gene TRBJ2-6, with D uncertain. This CDR3 spans 16 amino acids. CDR1 SGHAT and CDR2 FQNNGV come from the germline V gene. The germline V and J ends were trimmed by 1 base and 0 bases, with 7 bases remaining between them. CDR3: CASSLGLRSGANVLTF. The CDR3 DNA sequence: TGTGCCAGCAGCTTAGGTCTACGCTCTGGGGCCAACGTCCTGACTTTC.

This chain connects TRBV7-3 to TRBJ1-5; 7 bases map to TRBD1. The V gene's germline CDR1 is SGHTA and CDR2 FQGTGA. The V gene end was trimmed by 2 bases and the J gene end by 4 bases; junction bases not matched to a gene: 11. This CDR3 region has 17 residues. CDR3 amino acids: CASSLALDRERNQPQHF. The CDR3 DNA reads TGTGCCAGCAGCTTAGCCCTTGACAGGGAACGAAATCAGCCCCAGCATTTT.

This chain uses TRBV30 with TRBJ1-2, with no clear D. The CDR3 covers 11 residues. The germline V and J ends were trimmed by 5 bases and 7 bases, with 11 bases remaining between them. Germline CDR1 and CDR2: GTSNPN and SVGIG (reference sequence). CDR3 nucleotide sequence: TGTGCCTGGTCCGGGATTCCTGGCTACACCTTC. Translated: CAWSGIPGYTF.

V and J are TRBV14 and TRBJ1-2; 8 nucleotides agree with TRBD1. The CDR3 covers 16 residues. Germline lookup yields CDR1 SGHDN and CDR2 FVKESK. The J segment lost 8 bases and the V segment lost 1 base, leaving 12 bases of the junction unmatched. CDR3 sequence: CASSQGFRTGRPGYTF. CDR3 nucleotides: TGTGCCAGCAGCCAAGGTTTCAGGACAGGGCGCCCCGGCTACACCTTC.

This CDR3 reads CASSLSVDLVAKTQYF. In DNA form, the CDR3 reads TGTGCCAGCAGCTTATCAGTAGACTTAGTGGCGAAGACCCAGTACTTC. This chain connects TRBV7-9 to TRBJ2-5; D remains ambiguous. The CDR3 length is 16 residues. V was trimmed by 2 bases and J by 6 bases, leaving 19 bases between them. CDR1 SEHNR and CDR2 FQNEAQ come from the germline V gene (reference sequence).

The chain couples TRBV4-3 to TRBJ1-5; D is ambiguous. In germline, CDR1 is LGHNA, CDR2 YSLEER. V was pared by 0 bases and J by 11 bases, with 17 bases between. This CDR3 has 15 amino acids. The CDR3 loop reads CASSQDLWSFETQHF. CDR3 nucleotide sequence: TGCGCCAGCAGCCAAGATCTGTGGTCATTTGAGACCCAGCATTTT.

The gene calls are TRBV7-2 and TRBJ2-5; no reliable D call. The germline V gene encodes CDR1 SGHTA and CDR2 FQGNSA. The V end was cut by 2 bases, the J end by 1 base, with 8 bases between. The CDR3 totals 14 residues. CDR3 coding DNA: TGTGCCAGCAGCTTATCAAGCCTCCAAGAGACCCAGTACTTC. It is translated as CASSLSSLQETQYF.

This clone was detected once. The junction does not match germline at one end; this may be a read error. CDR3 sequence (DNA): TGTTCCAGCAGCTTAGCGTTACCGATACAGGGAAACGGCTACACCTTC. The encoded protein is CSSSLALPIQGNGYTF. The gene calls are TRBV7-9 and TRBJ1-2; tentatively, D is TRBD1 (6 bases). CDR3 size: 16 residues. Germline loops: CDR1 SEHNR, CDR2 FQNEAQ (reference sequence).

J is TRBJ1-4 and V is TRBV7-2; 7 bases line up with TRBD1. J was trimmed by 5 bases and V by 6 bases; bases with no gene match: 6. The germline V gene encodes CDR1 SGHTA and CDR2 FQGNSA. The CDR3 runs 14 residues. The CDR3 loop is CASRQTGINEKLFF. Written as DNA, the CDR3 is TGTGCCAGCAGACAGACAGGGATAAATGAAAAACTGTTTTTT.

This chain joins TRBV19 and TRBJ2-7; TRBD1 matches 7 bases. The CDR3 is 15 residues long. The V and J ends lost 1 base and 6 bases, in that order; junction bases with no gene match: 9. Germline V lookup: CDR1 LNHDA, CDR2 SQIVND (reference sequence). CDR3 DNA: TGTGCCAGTAGTATAGGGGACCTCGGGACAGCCGAGCAGTACTTC. This gives the protein CASSIGDLGTAEQYF.

This clone appeared a few times. This rearrangement joins TRBV4-3 to TRBJ1-1; maybe TRBD1 (5 bases). Germline assignment: CDR1 LGHNA and CDR2 YSLEER. CDR3 size: 11 residues. V lost 7 bases and J 7 bases, leaving 10 bases between the germline ends. The CDR3 sequence: CASTGFNEAFF. As DNA, the CDR3 is TGCGCCAGCACAGGGTTTAATGAAGCTTTCTTT.

There are a few counts of this clone. The V and J genes are TRBV2 and TRBJ1-1; D unclear. Between the trimmed V and J ends, which lost 9 bases and 7 bases, there was a span of 9 bases. The CDR3 has 10 residues. Germline V gene sequence: CDR1 SNHLY, CDR2 FYNNEI. CDR3 DNA sequence: TGTGCCAGTCAGGAACTTGAAGCTTTCTTT. Translated, it gives CASQELEAFF. The full variable domain, its missing parts supplied by reference TRBV2 and TRBJ1-1, is EPEVTQTPSHQVTQMGQEVILRCVPISNHLYFYWYRQILGQKVEFLVSFYNNEISEKSEIFDDQFSVERPDGSNFTLKIRSTKLEDSAMYFCASQELEAFFGQGTRLTVV.

The CDR3 here is CATSTPNGGTEAFF. CDR3 in DNA: TGTGCCACCAGCACCCCGAACGGGGGCACTGAAGCTTTCTTT. The rearrangement joins TRBV15 to TRBJ1-1; D perhaps matches TRBD1 (5 bases). This CDR3 is 14 amino acids long. Germline loops: CDR1 LNHNV, CDR2 YYDKDF (reference sequence). V dropped 4 bases and J dropped 4 bases, with 13 bases sitting between them.

CDR3 bases: TGTGCCAGCAGCTTGGTGGTGACTTCTGGGGCCAACGTCCTGACTTTC. Protein: CASSLVVTSGANVLTF. The chain is built from TRBV5-5 and TRBJ2-6; D unresolved. With 0 bases removed from V and 1 base from J, the gap between germline ends came to 8 bases. This CDR3 has 16 residues. Germline assignment: CDR1 SGHKS and CDR2 YYEKEE (reference sequence).

The rearrangement links TRBV7-6 to TRBJ2-2; 8 bases are a match to TRBD2. Germline lookup yields CDR1 SGHVS and CDR2 FNYEAQ. The V and J ends lost 5 bases and 6 bases, in that order; junction bases with no gene match: 11. The CDR3 is made up of 16 amino acids. The CDR3 DNA is TGTGCCAGCAGCGCCCGTGCCGGGGGGGTATCCGGGGAGCTGTTTTTT. Its protein product is CASSARAGGVSGELFF.

For this clone: The same CDR3 arises from other DNA sequences in this sample as well. V is TRBV7-6 and J is TRBJ2-2; a weak D match, TRBD2 (5 bases). Germline lookup yields CDR1 SGHVS and CDR2 FNYEAQ. The V and J ends lost 2 bases and 1 base respectively, with 8 bases between them. This CDR3 comprises 15 residues. Here the CDR3 reads CASSLFGENTGELFF. Here the CDR3 DNA reads TGTGCCAGCAGCTTATTCGGGGAGAACACCGGGGAGCTGTTTTTT.

This clone was seen once. The V call is TRBV19, the J call TRBJ2-1, with a weak D call TRBD2 (5 bases). Germline V gene data show CDR1 as LNHDA and CDR2 as SQIVND (reference sequence). The CDR3 is 13 residues long. V was pared by 1 base and J by 7 bases, with 8 bases between. The CDR3, as DNA: TGTGCCAGTAGTATAGTTTCGGGGAATGAGCAGTTCTTC. Its protein is CASSIVSGNEQFF.

This chain joins TRBV9 and TRBJ2-3; 10 bases map to TRBD2. Germline assignment: CDR1 SGDLS and CDR2 YYNGEE. This CDR3 has 18 amino acids. The trim removed 0 bases at V and 2 bases at J, leaving 9 bases unmatched. The CDR3 coding sequence is TGTGCCAGCAGCGTAGGGCTAGCGGGGGAGTGGTACACAGATACGCAGTATTTT. This encodes CASSVGLAGEWYTDTQYF.

The rearrangement joins TRBV2 to TRBJ1-6; possible D gene TRBD1, 5 bases. CDR1 is SNHLY, CDR2 FYNNEI, per germline. V shed 8 bases and J shed 9 bases, with 20 bases lying between them. The CDR3 contains 15 residues. The CDR3 nucleotides read TGTGCCAGCCGGGGGACCCCTGGGGGGGGTTCACCCCTCCACTTT. It codes for CASRGTPGGGSPLHF.

CDR3 sequence (DNA): TGTGCCAGCATTGAAGGGGGCGGGAACACTGAAGCTTTCTTT. Translated: CASIEGGGNTEAFF. The V and J genes are TRBV7-2 and TRBJ1-1; 7 bases agree with TRBD1. The germline gives CDR1 SGHTA, CDR2 FQGNSA. V trimming: 7 bases; J trimming: 1 base; junction bases outside the gene matches: 6. The CDR3 spans 14 residues.

This chain links TRBV5-1 with TRBJ2-5; TRBD1 matches at 8 bases. The J call may be wrong; the DNA end is better matched by TRBJ2-7. CDR1 and CDR2 (germline): SGHRS, YFSETQ. The CDR3 totals 16 residues. CDR3 DNA sequence: TGCGCCAGCAGCTACGGACAGGGTAGGGGCCTCTACGAGCAGTACTTC. The encoded protein is CASSYGQGRGLYEQYF.

This chain links TRBV18 with TRBJ1-4; 7 bases are a match to TRBD1. Germline V gives CDR1 KGHSH, CDR2 LQKENI. V lost 0 bases, J lost 4 bases, and 8 bases stayed unmatched. This CDR3 has 17 amino acids. CDR3 residues: CASSPPYRDRFNEKLFF. The CDR3 nucleotides read TGTGCCAGCTCACCACCGTACCGGGACAGATTTAATGAAAAACTGTTTTTT. The whole variable domain, remainder taken from reference TRBV18 and TRBJ1-4, is NAGVMQNPRHLVRRRGQEARLRCSPMKGHSHVYWYRQLPEEGLKFMVYLQKENIIDESGMPKERFSAEFPKEGPSILRIQQVVRGDSAAYFCASSPPYRDRFNEKLFFGSGTQLSVL.

J is TRBJ1-1 and V is TRBV12-5; tentatively, D is TRBD1 (6 bases). Trimming pared 6 bases from V and 1 base from J, leaving 21 bases between. CDR3 length equals 17 residues. Germline CDR1 reads LGHNT; CDR2 reads FRNRAP. The CDR3 nucleotides read TGTGCTAGTGGCCTAAAATTAACAGGGAGGGGGAACACTGAAGCTTTCTTT. Protein: CASGLKLTGRGNTEAFF.

CDR3 protein: CASSLGEDIEAFF. The DNA of the CDR3 is TGTGCCAGCAGCTTGGGGGAGGATATTGAAGCTTTCTTT. The V call is TRBV7-9, the J call TRBJ1-1; D is possibly TRBD1 (5 bases). The V end lost 3 bases, the J end lost 7 bases, and 12 bases lay between the germline ends. The CDR3 totals 13 residues. CDR1 is SEHNR, CDR2 FQNEAQ, per germline (reference sequence).